This TCR beta chain was recorded in a study of T cell responses to AZD1222 COVID-19 vaccine. Study summary: Doses given second, at about 4 or about 12 weeks, were pooled.

Notes on this clone: Its antigen remains unidentified.

CDR3 length: 17 amino acids. Unmatched junction bases numbered 7, after V lost 0 bases and J lost 4 bases. Germline V CDR1 and CDR2: MGHDK, SYGVNS. Assay: immunoSEQ multiplex PCR; the TCRdb copy retains only in-frame clones and omits some. This table has some 110,000 clones, less than 90% appearing once. Study results and caveats: Just a handful of people given AZD1222 tested seropositive at baseline. Regions 160-218 and 743-854 held dominance among vaccine-associated CD4 TCRs, which spanned spike. Clonal diversity may have been underestimated in mostly white British donors.

The sequences come from peripheral blood, collected on day 0 of AZD1222 vaccination. The rearrangement links TRBV25-1 to TRBJ2-3; 10 nucleotides line up with TRBD2. This TCR was sampled from an adult in good health. CDR3 nucleotides: TGTGCCAGCAGTGAATACAAGGCTAGCGGGAGCCCAGATACGCAGTATTTT. It specifies CASSEYKASGSPDTQYF.